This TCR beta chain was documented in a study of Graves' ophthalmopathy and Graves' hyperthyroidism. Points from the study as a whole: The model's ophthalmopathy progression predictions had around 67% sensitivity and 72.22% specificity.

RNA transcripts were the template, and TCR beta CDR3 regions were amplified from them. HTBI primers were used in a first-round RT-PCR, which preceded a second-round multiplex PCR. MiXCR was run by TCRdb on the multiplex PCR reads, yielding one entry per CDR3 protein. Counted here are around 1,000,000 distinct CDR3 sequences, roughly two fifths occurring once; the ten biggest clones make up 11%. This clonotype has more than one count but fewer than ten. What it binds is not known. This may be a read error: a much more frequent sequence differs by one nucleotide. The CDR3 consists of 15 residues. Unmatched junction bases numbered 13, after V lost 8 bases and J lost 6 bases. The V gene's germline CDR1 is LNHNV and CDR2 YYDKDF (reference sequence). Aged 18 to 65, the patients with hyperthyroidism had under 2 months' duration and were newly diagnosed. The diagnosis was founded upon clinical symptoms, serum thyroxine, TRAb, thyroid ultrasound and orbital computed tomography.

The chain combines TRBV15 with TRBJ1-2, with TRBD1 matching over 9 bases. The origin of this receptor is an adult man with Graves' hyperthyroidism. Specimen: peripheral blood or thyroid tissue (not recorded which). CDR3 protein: CATGRGPTGGNGYTF. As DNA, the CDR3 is TGTGCCACCGGCCGTGGCCCCACAGGGGGCAATGGCTACACCTTC. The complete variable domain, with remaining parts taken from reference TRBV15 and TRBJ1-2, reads DAMVIQNPRYQVTQFGKPVTLSCSQTLNHNVMYWYQQKSSQAPKLLFHYYDKDFNNEADTPDNFQSRRPNTSFCFLDIRSPGLGDTAMYLCATGRGPTGGNGYTFGSGTRLTVV.